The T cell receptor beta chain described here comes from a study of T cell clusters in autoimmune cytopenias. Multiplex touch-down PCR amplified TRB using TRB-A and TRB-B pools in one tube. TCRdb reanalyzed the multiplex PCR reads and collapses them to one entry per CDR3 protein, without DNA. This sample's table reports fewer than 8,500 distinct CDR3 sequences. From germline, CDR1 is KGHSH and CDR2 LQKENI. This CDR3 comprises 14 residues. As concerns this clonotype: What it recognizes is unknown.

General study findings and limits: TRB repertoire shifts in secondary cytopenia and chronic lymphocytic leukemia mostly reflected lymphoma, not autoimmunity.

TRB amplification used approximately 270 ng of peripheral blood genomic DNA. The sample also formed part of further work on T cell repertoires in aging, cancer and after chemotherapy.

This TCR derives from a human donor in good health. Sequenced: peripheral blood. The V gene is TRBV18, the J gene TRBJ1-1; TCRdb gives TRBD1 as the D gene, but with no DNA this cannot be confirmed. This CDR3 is CASSTGGENTEAFF.